Following are 22 T cell receptor beta chains from one sample sequenced in a study of T cell repertoires in cytomegalovirus infection. TCRdb fed the reads into MiXCR, producing one record per CDR3 protein. The table lists under 200,000 distinct CDR3 sequences, about 15% of them singletons. Sequencing was carried out using CD8+ T cells from PBMCs. These receptors were taken from a human donor in good health (CMV status not recorded). Some clones in this sample may be carry-over from other donors' samples.

This clonotype was detected only a few times. The CDR3: CASSYGQGLEQFF. The CDR3 bases are TGTGCCAGCAGTTACGGACAGGGGCTTGAGCAGTTCTTC. The chain combines TRBV6-2 or TRBV6-3 with TRBJ2-1; 9 bases are a match to TRBD1. The junction had 2 bases not matched to a gene; V was cut back by 2 bases and J by 9 bases. The length of the CDR3 is 13 residues. The germline V gene encodes CDR1 MNHEY and CDR2 SVGEGT.

Only a few counts were recorded for this clonotype. The chain links TRBV6-6 to TRBJ2-7; 7 nucleotides match TRBD2. Germline V gives CDR1 MNHNY, CDR2 SVGAGI (reference sequence). Germline trimming cut 6 bases from V and 3 bases from J; bases unmatched to any gene: 5. CDR3 length: 13 residues. The CDR3 loop reads CASRGLEHYEQYF. CDR3 nucleotide sequence: TGTGCCAGCAGAGGACTAGAGCACTACGAGCAGTACTTC.

Only a few counts were recorded for this clonotype. The CDR3 is CSVELRYNEQFF. DNA of the CDR3: TGCAGCGTTGAATTGCGCTACAATGAGCAGTTCTTC. The gene calls are TRBV29-1 and TRBJ2-1; no firm D call. Germline values: CDR1 SQVTM, CDR2 ANQGSEA. The ends were cut back, 2 bases at V and 3 bases at J, with 5 bases in the middle. The CDR3 totals 12 residues.

V is TRBV6-1 and J is TRBJ2-5, with 9 bases identical to TRBD2. This CDR3 has 17 residues. Germline CDR1 is MNHNS and CDR2 is SASEGT. Trimming removed 6 bases from V and 4 bases from J; junction bases left unmatched: 15. The CDR3 nucleotides are TGTGCCAGCAGCCTCTTGGGTAGCGGGAGAGGAGGAGAGACCCAGTACTTC. This encodes CASSLLGSGRGGETQYF.

The chain employs TRBV13 and TRBJ1-1; the D is unclear. The CDR3 loop spans 12 amino acids. Trimming stripped 0 bases from V and 7 bases from J, with 6 bases between. Looked up from germline, CDR1 is PRHDT and CDR2 is FYEKMQ (reference sequence). This chain's CDR3 is CASSLGLGEAFF. For the CDR3, the DNA is TGTGCCAGCAGCTTAGGCCTGGGTGAAGCTTTCTTT.

The V gene is TRBV28, the J gene TRBJ1-5, with D unresolved. CDR3 length equals 13 residues. Trimming left V 6 bases short and J 4 bases short, with 10 bases between. Germline CDR1 MDHEN, CDR2 SYDVKM. This chain's CDR3 is CASRGGGNQPQHF. The CDR3 nucleotides read TGTGCCAGCAGGGGCGGAGGGAATCAGCCCCAGCATTTT.

CDR3 nucleotide sequence: TGTGCCAGCAGCCAATTAGCAGCTCGCTATGGCTACACCTTC. Amino acid sequence: CASSQLAARYGYTF. The chain recombines TRBV3-1 with TRBJ1-2; unclear D gene. The CDR3 contains 14 residues. With 2 bases removed from V and 4 bases from J, the gap between germline ends came to 11 bases. Germline V gene sequence: CDR1 LGHDT, CDR2 YNNKEL (reference sequence).

The gene calls are TRBV2 and TRBJ1-2; D ambiguous. Trimming removed 3 bases at V and 2 bases at J, with 13 bases between. The CDR3 has 15 amino acids. Germline V gene data show CDR1 as SNHLY and CDR2 as FYNNEI. In DNA, the CDR3 is TGTGCCAGCAGTGACACGCGGCAACCCAACTATGGCTACACCTTC. Amino acids: CASSDTRQPNYGYTF. Together with reference TRBV2 and TRBJ1-2, the CDR3 gives the full variable domain: EPEVTQTPSHQVTQMGQEVILRCVPISNHLYFYWYRQILGQKVEFLVSFYNNEISEKSEIFDDQFSVERPDGSNFTLKIRSTKLEDSAMYFCASSDTRQPNYGYTFGSGTRLTVV.

The rearrangement links TRBV20-1 to TRBJ1-5; the match to TRBD1 covers 9 bases. CDR3 size: 16 residues. V dropped 5 bases and J dropped 0; count of bases not matched to a gene: 8. Germline values: CDR1 DFQATT, CDR2 SNEGSKA (reference sequence). CDR3 DNA: TGCAGTGCTCCCTGGACAGGGGAAAATAGCAATCAGCCCCAGCATTTT. Its protein product is CSAPWTGENSNQPQHF.

The sample holds a few counts of this clonotype. The chain links TRBV12-3 or TRBV12-4 to TRBJ1-2; tentative D call: TRBD1 (6 bases). V was pared by 6 bases and J by 12 bases, with 20 bases between. This CDR3 has 13 amino acids. The CDR3, as DNA: TGTGCCAGCAGACGGTGGCAGGGGAAGGGAAACACCTTC. Translating it yields CASRRWQGKGNTF.

The chain carries TRBV7-9 and TRBJ1-2; D is uncertain. The CDR3 sequence is 17 residues long. The V gene's germline CDR1 is SEHNR and CDR2 FQNEAQ (reference sequence). Trimming pared 1 base from V and 5 bases from J, leaving 20 bases between. As DNA, the CDR3 is TGTGCCAGCAGCTTAGTGAGACAAACGCCCAACTATTATGGCTACACCTTC. It encodes CASSLVRQTPNYYGYTF.

V and J are TRBV6-2 or TRBV6-3 and TRBJ2-7; 8 nucleotides match TRBD2. CDR1 is MNHEY, CDR2 SVGEGT, per germline. The V gene end was trimmed by 5 bases and the J gene end by 2 bases; junction bases not matched to a gene: 11. The CDR3 is made up of 16 amino acids. The CDR3 spells CASSDNRLALAYEQYF. The CDR3, as DNA: TGTGCCAGCAGTGACAACCGACTAGCGCTGGCCTACGAGCAGTACTTC.

This clonotype showed up just a few times. CDR3 sequence (DNA): TGTGCCAGCAGCTTAATCGGGGCAGAGCAGTACTTC. Translating it yields CASSLIGAEQYF. The V gene is TRBV7-6, the J gene TRBJ2-7, with D possibly called TRBD1 or TRBD2 (5 bases each). V lost 2 bases and J lost 7, with 9 bases in between. Germline assignment: CDR1 SGHVS and CDR2 FNYEAQ. This CDR3 has 12 residues.

This clonotype appeared a few times. CDR3 region: CASARGPNEQFF. In DNA form, the CDR3 reads TGTGCCAGCGCGCGGGGGCCCAATGAGCAGTTCTTC. The chain combines TRBV6-5 with TRBJ2-1, with a weak D call TRBD2 (7 bases). CDR1 and CDR2 (germline): MNHEY, SVGAGI. V lost 8 bases, J lost 6 bases, and 11 bases lay in between. The CDR3 sequence is 12 residues long.

This clonotype was seen more than once but under ten times. The J gene is TRBJ1-6, the V gene TRBV27, with D possibly matching TRBD1 (5 bases). The CDR3 loop spans 17 amino acids. CDR1 and CDR2 from the germline V gene are MNHEY and SMNVEV (reference sequence). V was pared by 3 bases and J by 4 bases, with 16 bases between. The chain's CDR3 is CASSLTEPQDYNSPLHF. The CDR3 DNA is TGTGCCAGCAGTTTGACAGAGCCGCAAGATTATAATTCACCCCTCCACTTT.

This clonotype was seen a few times. The chain links TRBV7-6 to TRBJ2-7, with D maybe TRBD2 (6 bases). CDR3 length: 17 residues. The V gene lost 1 base and the J gene lost 0 bases, with 16 bases spanning the gap. Looked up from germline, CDR1 is SGHVS and CDR2 is FNYEAQ. DNA for the CDR3: TGTGCCAGCAGCTTAGAAGGAGGGACTGCCAGCTCCTACGAGCAGTACTTC. It is translated as CASSLEGGTASSYEQYF.

The CDR3 DNA is TGCAGCGTTGAACTACGGGAGTACGAGCAGTACTTC. Its translation: CSVELREYEQYF. This chain connects TRBV29-1 to TRBJ2-7; TRBD2 might be the D (6 bases). CDR3 length equals 12 residues. Looked up from germline, CDR1 is SQVTM and CDR2 is ANQGSEA. Between the trimmed V and J ends, which lost 2 bases and 4 bases, there was a span of 9 bases.

This clonotype came up a few times. This sequence joins TRBV6-5 and TRBJ2-1; TRBD2 might be the D (6 bases). V was cut by 6 bases and J by 7 bases, with 19 bases left in between. Germline lookup yields CDR1 MNHEY and CDR2 SVGAGI. CDR3 size: 15 residues. CDR3 bases: TGTGCCAGCAGGAAGGGCGGGATCCGAGAAAATGAGCAGTTCTTC. Amino acids: CASRKGGIRENEQFF.

The rearrangement joins TRBV2 to TRBJ2-1; TRBD2 agrees at 8 bases. V shed 2 bases, J shed 2 bases, and the junction held 2 bases outside the gene matches. The CDR3 is made up of 15 amino acids. The germline gives CDR1 SNHLY, CDR2 FYNNEI. The CDR3 DNA is TGTGCCAGCAGTGAAAGCGGGAGCACCTACAATGAGCAGTTCTTC. Encoded protein: CASSESGSTYNEQFF.

This clonotype has a single count. The chain is built from TRBV7-6 and TRBJ2-7; tentatively, D is TRBD2 (5 bases). The CDR3 contains 15 residues. Germline-derived CDR1 and CDR2 are SGHVS and FNYEAQ. Trimming pared 4 bases from V and 4 bases from J, leaving 17 bases between. In DNA, the CDR3 is TGTGCCAGCAGCTACTACAGTGGACTCCTATACGAGCAGTACTTC. It encodes CASSYYSGLLYEQYF. Based on the CDR3 plus reference TRBV7-6 and TRBJ2-7, the full variable domain is GAGVSQSPRYKVTKRGQDVALRCDPISGHVSLYWYRQALGQGPEFLTYFNYEAQQDKSGLPNDRFSAERPEGSISTLTIQRTEQRDSAMYRCASSYYSGLLYEQYFGPGTRLTVT.

This clonotype was seen many times. The rearrangement uses TRBV29-1 and TRBJ2-1; TRBD1 matches at 9 bases. CDR1 and CDR2 (germline): SQVTM, ANQGSEA. The CDR3 covers 16 residues. The V and J ends lost 1 base and 0 bases, in that order; junction bases with no gene match: 4. The CDR3 nucleotides read TGCAGCGTTGAAGGGAGGACAGGGGCCTCCTACAATGAGCAGTTCTTC. It encodes CSVEGRTGASYNEQFF.

This chain joins TRBV6-2 or TRBV6-3 and TRBJ2-1; no reliable D call. The CDR3 has 12 amino acids. Germline V gene data show CDR1 as MNHEY and CDR2 as SVGEGT. The V gene lost 6 bases and the J gene lost 7 bases, with 10 bases spanning the gap. The CDR3 protein is CASRATYNEQFF. The CDR3 region has the DNA TGTGCCAGCAGGGCGACTTATAATGAGCAGTTCTTC.